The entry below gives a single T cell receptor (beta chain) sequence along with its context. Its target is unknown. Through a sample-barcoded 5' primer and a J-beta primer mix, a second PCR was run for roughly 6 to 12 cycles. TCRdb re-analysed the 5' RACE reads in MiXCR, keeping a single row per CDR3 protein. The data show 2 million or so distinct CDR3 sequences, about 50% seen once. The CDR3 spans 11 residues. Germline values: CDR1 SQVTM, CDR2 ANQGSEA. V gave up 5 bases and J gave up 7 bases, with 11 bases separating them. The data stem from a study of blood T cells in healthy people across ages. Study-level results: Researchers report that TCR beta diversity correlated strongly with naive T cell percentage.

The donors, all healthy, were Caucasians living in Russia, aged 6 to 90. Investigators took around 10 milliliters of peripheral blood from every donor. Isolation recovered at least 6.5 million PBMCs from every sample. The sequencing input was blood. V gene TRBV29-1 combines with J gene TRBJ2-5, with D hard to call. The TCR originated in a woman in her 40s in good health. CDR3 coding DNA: TGCAGCGTTTCCGTGCCGGGGACCCAGTACTTC. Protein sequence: CSVSVPGTQYF.